The 3 T cell receptor beta chains below come from one sample, sequenced in a study of CD8+CD57+ T cells in acquired aplastic anemia. Genomic DNA provided the template from which TCR beta VDJ and CDR3 profiles were obtained. TCRdb independently ran MiXCR on the reads; one entry per CDR3 protein. The sample includes roughly 170,000 distinct CDR3 sequences, less than 50% of them seen just once. Only patients with CD8+CD57+ cell expansion on flow cytometry were chosen for sequencing. Sequenced material: sorted CD4+, CD8+, or CD8+CD57+ T cells (not recorded which) from PBMCs. The receptors come from a human donor with aplastic anemia.

The chain combines TRBV2 with TRBJ2-5; no clear D. The CDR3 has 15 amino acids. V dropped 6 bases and J dropped 2 bases, with 16 bases sitting between them. Looked up from germline, CDR1 is SNHLY and CDR2 is FYNNEI. The CDR3 spells CASREQLTRQETQYF. CDR3 in DNA: TGTGCCAGCAGGGAACAGTTGACCCGTCAAGAGACCCAGTACTTC.

In this sample, this clonotype turned up a few times. V usage is TRBV19 and J usage is TRBJ2-6; D uncertain. There are 14 residues in the CDR3. Germline CDR1 is LNHDA and CDR2 is SQIVND (reference sequence). V was trimmed by 7 bases and J by 1 base, leaving 8 bases between them. CDR3 in amino acids: CASIDQSGANVLTF. CDR3 nucleotide sequence: TGTGCCAGTATCGACCAATCTGGGGCCAACGTCCTGACTTTC.

This clonotype was observed a few times. This clone may be a read error of a much larger clone one base away. J is TRBJ2-2 and V is TRBV5-4; TRBD1 matches 7 bases. The CDR3 is 14 residues long. Germline V lookup: CDR1 SGHNT, CDR2 YYREEE (reference sequence). The CDR3 loop is CASRLDRSTGELFF. The CDR3 DNA is TGTGCCAGCAGATTGGACAGGAGCACCGGGGAGCTGTTTTTT.